One and the same sample provided the 14 T cell receptor beta chains below, sequenced in a study of blood T cells in healthy people across ages. Alongside a J-beta primer mix, a sample-barcoded 5' primer served in a second PCR lasting roughly 7 to 11 cycles. TCRdb passed the 5' RACE reads through MiXCR, listing each CDR3 protein once. The sample consists of around 1,000,000 distinct CDR3 sequences, 20% to 25% of them appearing once. This sample was shared with a second study, whose subject was T cells of mothers and their children.

The specimen sequenced was blood. These TCRs come from a girl aged 2-15 years in good health.

The V and J genes are TRBV7-9 and TRBJ1-1; a weak D match, TRBD1 (6 bases). The germline CDR1 and CDR2 sequences are SEHNR and FQNEAQ (reference sequence). CDR3 size: 15 residues. Trimming stripped 4 bases from V and 4 bases from J, with 16 bases between. The CDR3 here is CASSSLTGMSTEAFF. The CDR3 DNA follows: TGTGCCAGCAGCTCACTCACAGGGATGAGCACTGAAGCTTTCTTT.

V and J are TRBV12-3 or TRBV12-4 and TRBJ2-3, with 7 bases that match TRBD2. V was pared by 3 bases and J by 2 bases, with 14 bases of the junction left unmatched. This CDR3 has 18 residues. CDR3 DNA sequence: TGTGCCAGCAGTTTTACCTCAACAACGGGACTACTCACAGATACGCAGTATTTT. Translating gives CASSFTSTTGLLTDTQYF.

The chain joins TRBV23-1 to TRBJ2-5, with D perhaps matching TRBD1 (5 bases). TRBV23-1 is filed as an ORF, its function uncertain. The CDR3 totals 15 residues. Trimming removed 3 bases from V and 4 bases from J, with 15 bases in between. CDR3 sequence: CASSHFQEQGETQYF. Here the CDR3 DNA reads TGCGCCAGCAGTCATTTTCAGGAGCAGGGAGAGACCCAGTACTTC.

In its sample, this clonotype was seen many times. The chain joins TRBV4-1 to TRBJ1-4; 7 bases are a match to TRBD1. V lost 6 bases and J lost 4; bases outside the gene matches: 11. CDR1 and CDR2 from the germline V gene are MGHRA and YSYEKL. The CDR3 length is 16 residues. CDR3 protein: CASRGETGQLNEKLFF. The DNA of the CDR3 is TGCGCCAGCAGGGGGGAGACGGGACAGCTTAATGAAAAACTGTTTTTT.

This clonotype was seen a few times. This chain links TRBV6-5 with TRBJ1-4, with D maybe TRBD1 (6 bases). This CDR3 spans 13 amino acids. V lost 3 bases and J 8 bases, leaving 10 bases between the germline ends. CDR1 and CDR2 from the germline V gene are MNHEY and SVGAGI. DNA of the CDR3: TGTGCCAGCAGTTATGCAGGGGACGAAAAACTGTTTTTT. This gives the protein CASSYAGDEKLFF.

The chain employs TRBV15 and TRBJ2-7, with D tentatively TRBD1 or TRBD2 (5 bases each). Looked up from germline, CDR1 is LNHNV and CDR2 is YYDKDF (reference sequence). The germline V and J ends were trimmed by 5 bases and 2 bases, with 16 bases remaining between them. The length of the CDR3 is 15 residues. The CDR3 protein is CATSSGPGQTYEQYF. The CDR3 region has the DNA TGTGCCACCAGCTCAGGTCCGGGGCAAACCTACGAGCAGTACTTC.

This clonotype was counted between two and nine times. This chain connects TRBV29-1 to TRBJ1-4, with 7 bases aligning to TRBD1. CDR3 length equals 13 residues. Trimming cost V 6 bases and J 9 bases; bases outside gene matches: 10. Germline CDR1 is SQVTM and CDR2 is ANQGSEA. The CDR3 sequence: CSVQTGLSKKLFF. The CDR3 nucleotides are TGCAGCGTACAGACAGGGCTGTCGAAAAAACTGTTTTTT. The whole variable domain, remainder taken from reference TRBV29-1 and TRBJ1-4, is SAVISQKPSRDICQRGTSLTIQCQVDSQVTMMFWYRQQPGQSLTLIATANQGSEATYESGFVIDKFPISRPNLTFSTLTVSNMSPEDSSIYLCSVQTGLSKKLFFGSGTQLSVL.

The V call is TRBV2, the J call TRBJ2-1; 13 positions agree with TRBD2. The J segment lost 5 bases and the V segment lost 4 bases, leaving 14 bases of the junction unmatched. Germline V gene lookup returns CDR1 SNHLY and CDR2 FYNNEI. The length of the CDR3 is 19 residues. CDR3 loop: CASSGVSGTGTSGDNEQFF. CDR3 DNA: TGTGCCAGCAGTGGTGTTTCGGGAACCGGGACTAGCGGGGACAATGAGCAGTTCTTC. Complete variable domain (other parts from reference TRBV2 and TRBJ2-1): EPEVTQTPSHQVTQMGQEVILRCVPISNHLYFYWYRQILGQKVEFLVSFYNNEISEKSEIFDDQFSVERPDGSNFTLKIRSTKLEDSAMYFCASSGVSGTGTSGDNEQFFGPGTRLTVL.

This clonotype was recorded a few times. This chain uses TRBV9 with TRBJ2-7; D may correspond to TRBD1 or TRBD2 (5 bases each). Trimming took 3 bases from V and 9 from J, leaving 16 bases between them. Germline CDR1 SGDLS, CDR2 YYNGEE. The CDR3 totals 13 residues. The CDR3 here is CASSGSDGATQYF. CDR3 coding DNA: TGTGCCAGCAGCGGAAGCGACGGGGCCACGCAGTACTTC. The variable domain in full, with the rest retrieved from reference TRBV9 and TRBJ2-7, is DSGVTQTPKHLITATGQRVTLRCSPRSGDLSVYWYQQSLDQGLQFLIQYYNGEERAKGNILERFSAQQFPDLHSELNLSSLELGDSALYFCASSGSDGATQYFGPGTRLTVT.

A few counts support this clonotype. V and J are TRBV2 and TRBJ2-4, with no clear D. CDR3 length: 14 residues. The ends were cut back, 7 bases at V and 3 bases at J, with 13 bases in the middle. CDR1 and CDR2 from the germline V gene are SNHLY and FYNNEI. The DNA for the CDR3 is TGTGCCAGCAAGGCCGAGGTCCTCAAAAACATTCAGTACTTC. It is translated as CASKAEVLKNIQYF.

The chain combines TRBV16 with TRBJ1-1; D unclear. The V and J ends lost 4 bases and 8 bases respectively, with 11 bases between them. Germline V gene data show CDR1 as KGHSY and CDR2 as FQNENV. This CDR3 is built from 12 residues. CDR3 residues: CASSLFRGEAFF. The CDR3 DNA reads TGTGCCAGCAGCCTATTCCGAGGGGAAGCTTTCTTT.

The table lists this clonotype with a few counts. This sequence joins TRBV5-4 and TRBJ1-2, with a tentative D call TRBD1 (6 bases). V lost 2 bases to trimming and J lost 5 bases, with 19 bases between them. The CDR3 has 16 amino acids. CDR1 and CDR2 from the germline V gene are SGHNT and YYREEE (reference sequence). CDR3 sequence: CASSLTRGAPTYGYTF. The CDR3 DNA sequence: TGTGCCAGCAGCTTAACCAGGGGCGCGCCGACTTATGGCTACACCTTC.

This chain uses TRBV9 with TRBJ2-5; the D is unclear. This CDR3 is 14 amino acids long. CDR1 is SGDLS, CDR2 YYNGEE, per germline. V gave up 7 bases and J gave up 3 bases, with 16 bases separating them. CDR3 bases: TGTGCCAGCTCCCAGCGACCGGCAGAAGAGACCCAGTACTTC. Translated, it gives CASSQRPAEETQYF. Variable domain in full (rest from reference TRBV9 and TRBJ2-5): DSGVTQTPKHLITATGQRVTLRCSPRSGDLSVYWYQQSLDQGLQFLIQYYNGEERAKGNILERFSAQQFPDLHSELNLSSLELGDSALYFCASSQRPAEETQYFGPGTRLLVL.

The table lists this clonotype with a few counts. The CDR3 protein is CASSLLAGEADTQYF. The CDR3 DNA reads as TGTGCCAGCAGCCTACTAGCGGGAGAGGCAGATACGCAGTATTTT. This chain joins TRBV28 and TRBJ2-3; 11 nucleotides match TRBD2. The CDR3 contains 15 residues. The germline CDR1 and CDR2 sequences are MDHEN and SYDVKM. V dropped 6 bases and J dropped 4; count of bases not matched to a gene: 6.